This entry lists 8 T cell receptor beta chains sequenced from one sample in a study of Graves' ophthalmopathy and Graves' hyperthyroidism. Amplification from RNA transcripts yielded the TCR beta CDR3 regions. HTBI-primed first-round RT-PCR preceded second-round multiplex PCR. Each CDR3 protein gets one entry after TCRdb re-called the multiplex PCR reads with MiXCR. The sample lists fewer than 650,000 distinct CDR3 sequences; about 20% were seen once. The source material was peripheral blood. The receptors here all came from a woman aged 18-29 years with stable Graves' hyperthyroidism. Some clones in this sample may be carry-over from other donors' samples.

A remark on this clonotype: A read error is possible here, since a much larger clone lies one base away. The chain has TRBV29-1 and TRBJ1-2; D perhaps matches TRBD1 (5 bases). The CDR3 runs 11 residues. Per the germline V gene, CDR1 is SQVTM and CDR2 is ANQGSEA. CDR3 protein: CSVGGSYGSTF. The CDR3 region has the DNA TGCAGCGTTGGGGGCAGCTATGGCTCCACCTTC.

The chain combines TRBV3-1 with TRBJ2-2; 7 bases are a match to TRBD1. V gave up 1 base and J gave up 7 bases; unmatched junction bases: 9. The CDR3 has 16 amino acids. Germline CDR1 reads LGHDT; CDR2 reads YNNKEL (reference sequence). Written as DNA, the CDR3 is TGTGCCAGCAGCCAAGTTAGGGGGCGCACCGGCGGGGAGCTGTTTTTT. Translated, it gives CASSQVRGRTGGELFF. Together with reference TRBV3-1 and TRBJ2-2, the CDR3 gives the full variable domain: DTAVSQTPKYLVTQMGNDKSIKCEQNLGHDTMYWYKQDSKKFLKIMFSYNNKELIINETVPNRFSPKSPDKAHLNLHINSLELGDSAVYFCASSQVRGRTGGELFFGEGSRLTVL.

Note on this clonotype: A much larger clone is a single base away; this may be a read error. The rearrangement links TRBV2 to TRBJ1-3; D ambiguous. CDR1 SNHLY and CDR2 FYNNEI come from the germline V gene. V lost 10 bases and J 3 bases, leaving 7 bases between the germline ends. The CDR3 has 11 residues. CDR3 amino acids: CAIRDGNTIYF. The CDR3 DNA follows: TGTGCCATCCGTGATGGAAACACCATATATTTT.

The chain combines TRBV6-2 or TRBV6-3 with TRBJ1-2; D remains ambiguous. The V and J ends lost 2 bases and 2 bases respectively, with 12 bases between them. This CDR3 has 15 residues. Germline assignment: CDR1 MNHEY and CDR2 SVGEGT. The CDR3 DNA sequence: TGTGCCAGCAGTTACATCGGAGGAAGGAACTATGGCTACACCTTC. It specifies CASSYIGGRNYGYTF.

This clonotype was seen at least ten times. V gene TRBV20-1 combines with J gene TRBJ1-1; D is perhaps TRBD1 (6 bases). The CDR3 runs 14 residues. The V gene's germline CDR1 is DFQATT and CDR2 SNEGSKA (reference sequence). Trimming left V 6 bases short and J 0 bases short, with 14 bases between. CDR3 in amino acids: CSACLRGMNTEAFF. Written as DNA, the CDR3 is TGCAGTGCCTGCCTCAGGGGAATGAACACTGAAGCTTTCTTT.

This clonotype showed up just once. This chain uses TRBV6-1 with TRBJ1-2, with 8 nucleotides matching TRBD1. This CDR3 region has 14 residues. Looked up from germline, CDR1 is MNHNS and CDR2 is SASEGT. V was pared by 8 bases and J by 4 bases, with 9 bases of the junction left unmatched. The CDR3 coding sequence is TGTGCCAGCGGGCGGACAGGGAGTCTCTATGGCTACACCTTC. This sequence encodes CASGRTGSLYGYTF.

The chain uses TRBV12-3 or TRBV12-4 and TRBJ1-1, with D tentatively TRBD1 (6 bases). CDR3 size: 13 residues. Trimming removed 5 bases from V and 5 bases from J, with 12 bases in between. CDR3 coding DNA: TGTGCCAGCAGTCGTATAGGGGGGACTGAAGCTTTCTTT. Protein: CASSRIGGTEAFF.

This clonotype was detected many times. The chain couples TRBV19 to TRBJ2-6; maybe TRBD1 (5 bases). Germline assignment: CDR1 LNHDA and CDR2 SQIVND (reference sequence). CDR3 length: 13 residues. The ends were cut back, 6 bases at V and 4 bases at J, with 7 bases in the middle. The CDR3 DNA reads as TGTGCCAGTAGGGGGCAGGGGGCCAACGTCCTGACTTTC. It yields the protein CASRGQGANVLTF.